Below are 22 T cell receptor beta chains sequenced from a single sample in a study of control samples from healthy donors and cancer patients. Measured with immunoSEQ multiplex PCR; TCRdb has only the in-frame clones, and not every one. The sample has 160,000 or so clones, about 93% seen once. Specimen: blood. The receptor source for this set is a woman aged 25-40 years in good health.

CDR3 loop: CASSFRRAGAKREQYF. The DNA of the CDR3 is TGTGCCAGCAGTTTTAGGAGGGCGGGAGCCAAGCGCGAGCAGTACTTC. The V call is TRBV28, the J call TRBJ2-7; TRBD2 matches at 7 bases. Germline lookup yields CDR1 MDHEN and CDR2 SYDVKM. The CDR3 covers 16 residues. V trimming: 3 bases; J trimming: 6 bases; junction bases outside the gene matches: 14.

The chain joins TRBV30 to TRBJ2-3, with D unclear. Germline lookup yields CDR1 GTSNPN and CDR2 SVGIG (reference sequence). Deletions cut 4 bases from V and 0 bases from J, with 11 bases between. CDR3 length: 14 residues. In DNA form, the CDR3 reads TGTGCCTGGACTGCGAGTGGGAGCACAGATACGCAGTATTTT. Amino acid sequence: CAWTASGSTDTQYF.

The chain joins TRBV10-3 to TRBJ2-2, with 8 bases that match TRBD2. J was trimmed by 3 bases and V by 6 bases; bases with no gene match: 3. CDR1 and CDR2 (germline): ENHRY, SYGVKD. This CDR3 has 14 residues. CDR3 region: CAIRPGRDTGELFF. The CDR3 DNA is TGTGCCATCAGGCCCGGGAGGGACACCGGGGAGCTGTTTTTT.

V gene TRBV4-2 combines with J gene TRBJ2-3; D may match TRBD1 or TRBD2 (5 bases each). Trimming removed 6 bases at V and 9 bases at J, with 13 bases between. CDR3 length equals 12 residues. Germline lookup yields CDR1 LGHNA and CDR2 YNFKEQ. The CDR3 is CASSGTERTQYF. The CDR3 DNA reads as TGTGCCAGCAGTGGGACGGAAAGGACGCAGTATTTT.

The chain links TRBV2 to TRBJ1-5, with a possible D match to TRBD1 (6 bases). CDR1 and CDR2 from the germline V gene are SNHLY and FYNNEI. This CDR3 comprises 13 residues. V lost 7 bases, J lost 6 bases, and 13 bases lay in between. Here the CDR3 DNA reads TGTGCCAGCACCTACAGGGATCGTCAGCCCCAGCATTTT. Translation: CASTYRDRQPQHF. Combining the CDR3 with reference TRBV2 and TRBJ1-5 gives the whole variable domain EPEVTQTPSHQVTQMGQEVILRCVPISNHLYFYWYRQILGQKVEFLVSFYNNEISEKSEIFDDQFSVERPDGSNFTLKIRSTKLEDSAMYFCASTYRDRQPQHFGDGTRLSIL.

DNA for the CDR3: TGTGCCATCAGTGAGTCTAGTAATCAGCCCCAGCATTTT. Protein sequence: CAISESSNQPQHF. The genes are TRBV10-3 and TRBJ1-5; the D is unclear. This CDR3 has 13 residues. Trimming cost V 0 bases and J 4 bases, with 4 bases left between them. The germline CDR1 and CDR2 sequences are ENHRY and SYGVKD.

V gene TRBV12-5 combines with J gene TRBJ1-5, with TRBD1 matching over 7 bases. The CDR3 sequence is 16 residues long. V dropped 5 bases and J dropped 3; count of bases not matched to a gene: 10. Germline V gene data show CDR1 as LGHNT and CDR2 as FRNRAP. DNA of the CDR3: TGTGCTAGTGGTCCCCCAGGGGGAGGTCCCAATCAGCCCCAGCATTTT. Translated, it gives CASGPPGGGPNQPQHF.

Only a few counts were recorded for this clone. V is TRBV5-5 and J is TRBJ1-6; 7 nucleotides match TRBD1. The germline gives CDR1 SGHKS, CDR2 YYEKEE (reference sequence). J lost 4 bases, V lost 1 base, and 2 bases had no gene match. The CDR3 has 15 amino acids. The CDR3 region has the DNA TGTGCCAGCAGCTTGTCGGGACAGTATAATTCACCCCTCCACTTT. Encoded protein: CASSLSGQYNSPLHF.

The genes are TRBV27 and TRBJ2-1, with 9 bases identical to TRBD2. The CDR3 is 15 amino acids. V was clipped by 5 bases and J by 4 bases; unmatched bases: 6. Germline CDR1 MNHEY, CDR2 SMNVEV (reference sequence). The CDR3 reads CASSLSGSPYNEQFF. The DNA of the CDR3 is TGTGCCAGCAGTCTTAGCGGGAGCCCTTACAATGAGCAGTTCTTC.

There are a few counts of this clone. The rearrangement joins TRBV11-2 to TRBJ1-6; D remains ambiguous. The CDR3 spans 14 residues. Germline V gene data show CDR1 as SGHAT and CDR2 as FQNNGV. V was trimmed by 1 base and J by 5 bases, leaving 6 bases between them. The CDR3 nucleotides are TGTGCCAGCAGCTTAGGCCCGGATAATTCACCCCTCCACTTT. Protein product: CASSLGPDNSPLHF.

The V and J genes are TRBV9 and TRBJ1-2; D remains ambiguous. CDR1 is SGDLS and CDR2 is YYNGEE in the germline V gene. This CDR3 is built from 16 residues. V was trimmed by 3 bases and J by 1 base, leaving 16 bases between them. This CDR3 is CASSASGFNLNYGYTF. For the CDR3, the DNA is TGTGCCAGCAGCGCGTCGGGGTTCAATCTTAACTATGGCTACACCTTC.

This chain joins TRBV6-5 and TRBJ2-2; D gene uncertain. Germline V lookup: CDR1 MNHEY, CDR2 SVGAGI. Trimming took 0 bases from V and 1 from J, leaving 3 bases between them. CDR3 length: 14 amino acids. The CDR3 DNA follows: TGTGCCAGCAGTTACTCCTGGAACACCGGGGAGCTGTTTTTT. Encoded protein: CASSYSWNTGELFF.

The V and J genes are TRBV7-6 and TRBJ2-7, with D perhaps assigned TRBD1 or TRBD2 (5 bases each). Trimming removed 1 base from V and 6 bases from J, with 13 bases in between. The CDR3 totals 14 residues. CDR1 and CDR2 (germline): SGHVS, FNYEAQ. CDR3 loop: CASSLGGERFEQYF. In DNA, the CDR3 is TGTGCCAGCAGCTTAGGAGGGGAGCGGTTCGAGCAGTACTTC.

The rearrangement uses TRBV11-2 and TRBJ2-1, with D perhaps TRBD1 (7 bases). The germline CDR1 and CDR2 sequences are SGHAT and FQNNGV. This CDR3 region has 13 residues. Trimming stripped 5 bases from V and 10 bases from J, with 15 bases between. CDR3 coding DNA: TGTGCCAGCAGCCACGGGACAGCGGGCGAGCAGTTCTTC. Residues: CASSHGTAGEQFF.

This chain joins TRBV6-1 and TRBJ1-2; D is ambiguous. V lost 1 base and J 2 bases, leaving 11 bases between the germline ends. From germline, CDR1 is MNHNS and CDR2 SASEGT. The CDR3 is made up of 15 amino acids. Written as DNA, the CDR3 is TGTGCCAGCAGTGAAGAATGGCTGGCAAACTATGGCTACACCTTC. It codes for CASSEEWLANYGYTF.

The chain couples TRBV10-3 to TRBJ2-5; 7 bases fit TRBD2. V was pared by 3 bases and J by 6 bases, with 13 bases of the junction left unmatched. The CDR3 has 16 residues. Germline V gene lookup returns CDR1 ENHRY and CDR2 SYGVKD. The CDR3 sequence is CAISDLGGRALQTQYF. In nucleotides, the CDR3 is TGTGCCATCAGTGACCTGGGGGGGAGGGCCTTACAGACCCAGTACTTC.

The chain employs TRBV9 and TRBJ2-5, with 7 bases identical to TRBD2. V shed 4 bases, J shed 5 bases, and the junction held 8 bases outside the gene matches. Per the germline V gene, CDR1 is SGDLS and CDR2 is YYNGEE. This CDR3 contains 14 residues. For the CDR3, the DNA is TGTGCCAGCAGCCCGGACGGGGGGATGGAGACCCAGTACTTC. Protein: CASSPDGGMETQYF.

This clone was picked up a small number of times. The chain couples TRBV7-2 to TRBJ2-2; TRBD1 matches at 8 bases. The trim removed 3 bases at V and 10 bases at J, leaving 7 bases unmatched. Germline V lookup: CDR1 SGHTA, CDR2 FQGNSA. The CDR3 contains 14 residues. The CDR3: CASSFIRDRPELFF. CDR3 coding DNA: TGTGCCAGCAGCTTTATTCGGGACAGGCCGGAGCTGTTTTTT.

This clone was recorded only once. CDR3 nucleotide sequence: TGTGCCTGGACCAACCGGGGGGGGTTTGACGGCTACACCTTC. It encodes CAWTNRGGFDGYTF. The chain couples TRBV30 to TRBJ1-2; D is perhaps TRBD1 (5 bases). Trimming removed 4 bases at V and 8 bases at J, with 20 bases between. The CDR3 spans 14 residues. Looked up from germline, CDR1 is GTSNPN and CDR2 is SVGIG (reference sequence).

The chain couples TRBV25-1 to TRBJ1-2; D is ambiguous. V lost 7 bases to trimming and J lost 2 bases, with 8 bases between them. Germline assignment: CDR1 MGHDK and CDR2 SYGVNS. The CDR3 covers 12 residues. The CDR3: CASIGENYGYTF. In DNA, the CDR3 is TGTGCCAGCATCGGAGAAAACTATGGCTACACCTTC.

The genes are TRBV7-3 and TRBJ2-3, with D possibly being TRBD1 (5 bases). Germline CDR1 is SGHTA and CDR2 is FQGTGA. The V end was cut by 2 bases, the J end by 3 bases, with 12 bases between. This CDR3 comprises 15 residues. The chain's CDR3 is CASSLRYQGTDTQYF. For the CDR3, the DNA is TGTGCCAGCAGCTTACGGTATCAGGGTACAGATACGCAGTATTTT.

The CDR3 here is CASSSQTGIYEQYF. DNA of the CDR3: TGTGCCAGCAGCTCACAGACAGGGATCTACGAGCAGTACTTC. The rearrangement links TRBV13 to TRBJ2-7; 7 nucleotides line up with TRBD1. J gave up 3 bases and V 4 bases, and 6 bases lay outside the gene matches. Germline-derived CDR1 and CDR2 are PRHDT and FYEKMQ (reference sequence). CDR3 length equals 14 residues.